What follows are 20 T cell receptor beta chains derived from one specimen sequenced in a study of T cell responses to AZD1222 COVID-19 vaccine. Sequenced by immunoSEQ multiplex PCR; TCRdb stores in-frame clones only, minus some. The sample consists of 120,000 or so clones, around 89% of them appearing once. The specimen was peripheral blood, collected on day 0 of MenACWY control vaccination. Receptors originate from an adult in good health.

This rearrangement joins TRBV27 to TRBJ1-3; D perhaps matches TRBD1 (6 bases). The CDR3 runs 18 residues. Trimming stripped 6 bases from V and 4 bases from J, with 25 bases between. Per the germline V gene, CDR1 is MNHEY and CDR2 is SMNVEV (reference sequence). The CDR3 nucleotides are TGTGCCAGCAGCCAAATGAAACGGGTGGGGGGGCTCGGAAACACCATATATTTT. Translation gives CASSQMKRVGGLGNTIYF.

V gene TRBV5-6 combines with J gene TRBJ1-1; TRBD1 is a possible D gene (5 bases). The CDR3 is made up of 11 amino acids. Per the germline V gene, CDR1 is SGHDT and CDR2 is YYEEEE. V gave up 5 bases and J gave up 7 bases, with 9 bases separating them. CDR3 protein: CASSTDSEAFF. DNA of the CDR3: TGTGCCAGCAGTACTGACAGTGAAGCTTTCTTT.

In its sample, this clone was seen once. CDR3 nucleotides: TGTGCCAGCAGCTCTAGCGGGAGGGCCGTCACAGATACGCAGTATTTT. Protein sequence: CASSSSGRAVTDTQYF. This chain links TRBV7-9 with TRBJ2-3; 12 nucleotides align to TRBD2. The trim removed 4 bases at V and 2 bases at J, leaving 4 bases unmatched. CDR3 length equals 16 residues. CDR1 and CDR2 (germline): SEHNR, FQNEAQ (reference sequence).

The chain has TRBV7-9 and TRBJ2-2; no firm D call. Per germline, CDR1 SEHNR and CDR2 FQNEAQ (reference sequence). The CDR3 totals 12 residues. Trimming took 7 bases from V and 3 from J, leaving 6 bases between them. CDR3 sequence: CASTRDTGELFF. The CDR3 coding sequence is TGTGCCAGCACCCGAGACACCGGGGAGCTGTTTTTT. Based on the CDR3 plus reference TRBV7-9 and TRBJ2-2, the full variable domain is DTGVSQNPRHKITKRGQNVTFRCDPISEHNRLYWYRQTLGQGPEFLTYFQNEAQLEKSRLLSDRFSAERPKGSFSTLEIQRTEQGDSAMYLCASTRDTGELFFGEGSRLTVL.

The V call is TRBV5-6, the J call TRBJ1-1; D call uncertain. The CDR3 runs to 13 residues. Germline-derived CDR1 and CDR2 are SGHDT and YYEEEE. V was shortened by 0 bases and J by 4 bases, with 7 bases between the two germline ends. The CDR3 bases are TGTGCCAGCAGCTTGGGGTGGGGCACTGAAGCTTTCTTT. Protein sequence: CASSLGWGTEAFF.

The V call is TRBV27, the J call TRBJ2-2, with 10 bases fitting TRBD2. Per the germline V gene, CDR1 is MNHEY and CDR2 is SMNVEV (reference sequence). V was pared by 0 bases and J by 7 bases, with 8 bases of the junction left unmatched. The CDR3 runs 17 residues. CDR3 sequence: CASSLSQLAGVVGELFF. In DNA form, the CDR3 reads TGTGCCAGCAGTTTATCGCAGCTAGCGGGAGTGGTCGGGGAGCTGTTTTTT.

The CDR3, as DNA: TGTGCCAGCAGTAGGGCAACTAATGAAAAACTGTTTTTT. Translation gives CASSRATNEKLFF. The chain couples TRBV12-3 or TRBV12-4 to TRBJ1-4; no reliable D call. The CDR3 contains 13 residues. V shed 5 bases and J shed 0 bases, with 4 bases lying between them.

The chain couples TRBV11-3 to TRBJ1-4; no firm D call. Germline values: CDR1 SGHNT, CDR2 YENEEA. This CDR3 spans 13 amino acids. Trimming stripped 3 bases from V and 8 bases from J, with 10 bases between. The CDR3 is CASSFQAKEKLFF. The DNA of the CDR3 is TGTGCCAGCAGCTTCCAGGCAAAAGAAAAACTGTTTTTT. The full variable domain, with the rest looked up from reference TRBV11-3 and TRBJ1-4, is EAGVVQSPRYKIIEKKQPVAFWCNPISGHNTLYWYLQNLGQGPELLIRYENEEAVDDSQLPKDRFSAERLKGVDSTLKIQPAELGDSAVYLCASSFQAKEKLFFGSGTQLSVL.

V is TRBV24-1 and J is TRBJ2-2, with no clear D. V dropped 0 bases and J dropped 3 bases, with 7 bases sitting between them. The CDR3 extends over 15 amino acids. CDR1 and CDR2 from the germline V gene are KGHDR and SFDVKD. The CDR3 bases are TGTGCCACCAGTGATTTGATGATGGACACCGGGGAGCTGTTTTTT. Translation: CATSDLMMDTGELFF.

As for this clone: At one of its ends the junction is not consistent with the germline gene, which may arise from a read error. The chain combines TRBV19 with TRBJ1-2; TRBD1 agrees at 7 bases. The CDR3 totals 15 residues. Germline values: CDR1 LNHDA, CDR2 SQIVND (reference sequence). The CDR3 protein is CASRRQGSAYLPTNF. DNA of the CDR3: TGTGCCAGTAGGAGACAGGGATCCGCGTACTTGCCAACGAACTTC.

The chain is built from TRBV11-3 and TRBJ2-1; the D gene is possibly TRBD2 (5 bases). Trimming shortened V by 3 bases and J by 4 bases, and 10 bases separated the two germline ends. Germline values: CDR1 SGHNT, CDR2 YENEEA. There are 14 residues in the CDR3. CDR3 sequence reads: CASSFGGVYNEQFF. DNA of the CDR3: TGTGCCAGCAGCTTTGGAGGAGTTTACAATGAGCAGTTCTTC.

The count of this clone is one. As DNA, the CDR3 is TGTGCCAGCAGTCCCTGGGTGGGGACTGAAGCTTTCTTT. Translation: CASSPWVGTEAFF. The chain carries TRBV7-2 and TRBJ1-1, with D hard to call. The CDR3 extends over 13 amino acids. Deletions cut 6 bases from V and 5 bases from J, with 13 bases between. Germline V gene data show CDR1 as SGHTA and CDR2 as FQGNSA.

This sequence joins TRBV6-2 or TRBV6-3 and TRBJ1-5; TRBD1 matches 9 bases. The CDR3 length is 16 residues. With V trimmed by 0 bases and J by 11 bases, 11 bases remained unmatched. Germline CDR1 is MNHEY and CDR2 is SVGEGT. The DNA for the CDR3 is TGTGCCAGCAGTTACTCGGACAGGGGCCCACAGGGAACCCAGCATTTT. Translation: CASSYSDRGPQGTQHF.

The rearrangement links TRBV3-1 (or the pseudogene TRBV3-2) to TRBJ1-2; no definite D call. Germline values: CDR1 LGHDT, CDR2 YNNKEL (reference sequence). V dropped 1 base and J dropped 4 bases, with 7 bases sitting between them. The CDR3 is 13 amino acids. The CDR3 DNA is TGTGCCAGCAGCCAAGGAATTCGCTATGGCTACACCTTC. This gives the protein CASSQGIRYGYTF.

This clone has just one count. The chain joins TRBV30 to TRBJ2-3; no clear D gene. CDR1 and CDR2 (germline): GTSNPN, SVGIG (reference sequence). Between the trimmed V and J ends, which lost 4 bases and 7 bases, there was a span of 9 bases. The CDR3 loop spans 11 amino acids. The CDR3 bases are TGTGCCTGGACTTCGAGGTATACGCAGTATTTT. The encoded protein is CAWTSRYTQYF.

The chain is built from TRBV3-1 (or the pseudogene TRBV3-2) and TRBJ2-3; D remains ambiguous. V lost 5 bases, J lost 0 bases, and 0 bases lay in between. This CDR3 is 11 amino acids long. Germline lookup yields CDR1 LGHDT and CDR2 YNNKEL (reference sequence). The CDR3 nucleotides read TGTGCCAGCAGCAGCACAGATACGCAGTATTTT. This encodes CASSSTDTQYF.

V usage is TRBV5-8 and J usage is TRBJ1-1; a weak D match, TRBD1 (5 bases). Trimming removed 4 bases at V and 1 base at J, with 11 bases between. Germline loops: CDR1 SGHTS, CDR2 YDEGEE. The CDR3 covers 14 residues. The CDR3 loop is CASSKGRANTEAFF. The CDR3 nucleotides read TGTGCCAGCAGCAAGGGACGGGCGAACACTGAAGCTTTCTTT. The full variable domain, completed using reference TRBV5-8 and TRBJ1-1, is EAGVTQSPTHLIKTRGQQATLRCSPISGHTSVYWYQQALGLGLQFLLWYDEGEERNRGNFPPRFSGRQFPNYSSELNVNALELEDSALYLCASSKGRANTEAFFGQGTRLTVV.

As DNA, the CDR3 is TGCGCCAGCCGTTCAGGCGGGCCGGACAATGAGCAGTTCTTC. Translated: CASRSGGPDNEQFF. V and J are TRBV5-1 and TRBJ2-1; a possible D gene is TRBD2 (5 bases). Germline CDR1 reads SGHRS; CDR2 reads YFSETQ. This CDR3 is 14 amino acids long. The germline V and J ends were trimmed by 7 bases and 5 bases, with 16 bases remaining between them.

CDR3 amino acids: CSVVGVRGTDTQYF. In DNA, the CDR3 is TGCAGCGTTGTGGGGGTACGTGGCACAGATACGCAGTATTTT. The V gene is TRBV29-1, the J gene TRBJ2-3; D possibly uses TRBD1 or TRBD2 (5 bases each). Deletions cut 4 bases from V and 1 base from J, with 12 bases between. The CDR3 contains 14 residues. Germline V lookup: CDR1 SQVTM, CDR2 ANQGSEA.

The rearrangement links TRBV2 to TRBJ2-7, with D perhaps TRBD1 (5 bases). CDR1 and CDR2 from the germline V gene are SNHLY and FYNNEI. The CDR3 extends over 14 amino acids. V was cut by 3 bases and J by 4 bases, with 13 bases left in between. CDR3 DNA sequence: TGTGCCAGCAGTGAGGGGCGACTCCGGTACGAGCAGTACTTC. This encodes CASSEGRLRYEQYF.